This T cell receptor (beta chain) comes out of a study of PD-1 blockade in classical Hodgkin lymphoma. All patients relapsed after autologous stem cell transplantation, and brentuximab vedotin exposure varied. CDR1 is MGHRA and CDR2 is YSYEKL in the germline V gene. Trimming took off 1 base at V and 0 bases at J, with 8 bases between the two ends. There are 15 residues in the CDR3. This table comes from immunoSEQ multiplex PCR, and its TCRdb copy is limited to in-frame clones, with some not included. The table shows about 61,000 clones, with 85% to 90% occurring only once. This TCR was sampled from a human donor with classical Hodgkin lymphoma. V gene TRBV4-1 combines with J gene TRBJ2-3; D is unclear. The sample here was peripheral blood mononuclear cells (PBMCs), taken at baseline. The CDR3 reads CASSQAISSTDTQYF. The CDR3 DNA reads as TGCGCCAGCAGCCAAGCCATCTCTAGCACAGATACGCAGTATTTT.